This is a list of T cell receptor beta chains from one sample in a study of shared clonotypes between healthy human individuals. The table came from immunoSEQ multiplex PCR; TCRdb's copy has only in-frame clones and leaves some out. Of 90,000 to 100,000 clones in the sample, about 45% were seen once. The sample consisted of PBMCs. These receptors were taken from a woman aged 40 to 50 in good health. Some clones in this sample may be carry-over from other donors' samples. CDR3s include the opening cysteine and the closing phenylalanine or tryptophan. Fields, in order: D gene, V gene, clone size, J gene, CDR3 length, CDR3 protein, CDR3 DNA. D genes are given only for firm matches. Size is stated for part of the rows, as once, few or many counts, or as a class when the clone is expanded.

>NA|TRBV4-2|NA|TRBJ1-5|17
CASSQDRGAGSNQPQHF
TGTGCCAGCAGCCAAGATCGGGGGGCGGGTAGCAATCAGCCCCAGCATTTT
>NA|TRBV7-9|NA|TRBJ2-7|12
CASSLMDYEQYF
TGTGCCAGCAGCTTAATGGACTACGAGCAGTACTTC
>TRBD2|TRBV30|NA|TRBJ2-7|13
CAWALAGSYEQYF
TGTGCCTGGGCCTTAGCGGGGTCCTACGAGCAGTACTTC
>NA|TRBV7-3|few|TRBJ1-2|11
CASSLLYGYTF
TGTGCCAGCAGCTTACTTTATGGCTACACCTTC
>NA|TRBV29-1|NA|TRBJ1-1|12
CSVDTMNTEAFF
TGCAGCGTTGACACGATGAACACTGAAGCTTTCTTT
>NA|TRBV7-2|NA|TRBJ2-7|15
CASSPRTGPTYEQYF
TGTGCCAGCAGCCCACGAACGGGCCCAACCTACGAGCAGTACTTC
>NA|TRBV4-1|NA|TRBJ2-7|13
CASSFVGTYEQYF
TGCGCCAGCAGCTTTGTTGGCACCTACGAGCAGTACTTC
>TRBD1|TRBV27|NA|TRBJ1-1|14
CASSRTGGSTEAFF
TGTGCCAGCAGTAGGACAGGGGGAAGTACTGAAGCTTTCTTT
>NA|TRBV7-8|few|TRBJ2-2|13
CASSLEATGELFF
TGTGCCAGCAGCTTAGAGGCCACCGGGGAGCTGTTTTTT
>TRBD1|TRBV7-9|many|TRBJ1-1|16
CASSLRTGGMNTEAFF
TGTGCCAGCAGCTTACGGACAGGGGGGATGAACACTGAAGCTTTCTTT
>NA|TRBV7-8|NA|TRBJ2-7|14
CASSPRVPLYVQYF
TGTGCCAGCAGCCCCCGGGTTCCACTCTACGTGCAGTACTTC
>TRBD2|TRBV4-2|few|TRBJ2-2|16
CASSQGGGYLAGELFF
TGTGCCAGCAGCCAAGGGGGAGGGTACTTAGCCGGGGAGCTGTTTTTT
>NA|TRBV7-8|NA|TRBJ2-7|14
CASRNGRESYEQYF
TGTGCCAGCAGGAACGGCAGGGAGTCCTACGAGCAGTACTTC
>TRBD1|TRBV18|NA|TRBJ2-7|15
CASSPGTGASYEQYF
TGTGCCAGCTCACCGGGGACAGGGGCCTCCTACGAGCAGTACTTC
>TRBD1|TRBV29-1|NA|TRBJ2-1|15
CSVGSPGQGYNEQFF
TGCAGCGTTGGGTCTCCGGGACAGGGCTACAATGAGCAGTTCTTC
>NA|TRBV30|NA|TRBJ2-7|13
CAWSHQVSYEQYF
TGTGCCTGGAGTCATCAGGTGTCCTACGAGCAGTACTTC
>NA|TRBV27|NA|TRBJ1-5|15
CASSPDGYSNQPQHF
TGTGCCAGCAGTCCAGACGGTTATAGCAATCAGCCCCAGCATTTT
>NA|TRBV18|NA|TRBJ2-7|12
CASSPDSDEQYF
TGTGCCAGCTCACCGGACAGTGACGAGCAGTACTTC
>TRBD1|TRBV9|NA|TRBJ1-1|14
CASSVGGQGIEAFF
TGTGCCAGCAGCGTGGGGGGACAGGGGATTGAAGCTTTCTTT
>TRBD1|TRBV9|NA|TRBJ1-5|15
CASSPSDREWQPQHF
TGTGCCAGCAGTCCATCGGACAGGGAGTGGCAGCCCCAGCATTTT
>NA|TRBV28|NA|TRBJ2-5|15
CASSPQLGEGETQYF
TGTGCCAGCAGCCCCCAGCTGGGGGAAGGAGAGACCCAGTACTTC
>TRBD2|TRBV5-4|few|TRBJ2-2|16
CASSFSGRAGTGELFF
TGTGCCAGCAGCTTTAGCGGGAGGGCCGGGACCGGGGAGCTGTTTTTT
>NA|TRBV5-1|many|TRBJ2-3|15
CASSLNSPSTDTQYF
TGCGCCAGCAGCTTGAACAGTCCTAGCACAGATACGCAGTATTTT
>NA|TRBV30|NA|TRBJ2-7|14
CAWISGRSSYEQYF
TGTGCCTGGATATCGGGACGGAGCTCCTACGAGCAGTACTTC
>NA|TRBV19|many|TRBJ1-2|12
CASSREGYGYTF
TGTGCCAGTAGCAGGGAGGGGTATGGCTACACCTTC
>TRBD1|TRBV30|NA|TRBJ1-5|16
CAWSGRGQGATQPQHF
TGTGCCTGGAGCGGACGGGGACAGGGGGCGACTCAGCCCCAGCATTTT
>TRBD1|TRBV29-1|few|TRBJ1-3|14
CSVVDRGLGNTIYF
TGCAGCGTTGTAGACAGGGGTCTTGGAAACACCATATATTTT
>NA|TRBV18|NA|TRBJ2-7|13
CASSPTDSYEQYF
TGTGCCAGCTCACCGACAGACTCCTACGAGCAGTACTTC
>TRBD2|TRBV30|NA|TRBJ2-4|13
CAWKVAGVNIQYF
TGTGCCTGGAAGGTAGCGGGAGTAAACATTCAGTACTTC
>NA|TRBV2|few|TRBJ2-1|11
CASSPRFEQFF
TGTGCCAGCAGTCCTAGATTTGAGCAGTTCTTC
>NA|TRBV6-5|NA|TRBJ2-7|15
CASSYSSGSYNEQYF
TGTGCCAGCAGTTACTCGAGTGGGAGCTACAACGAGCAGTACTTC
>NA|TRBV12-5|NA|TRBJ2-3|17
CASGLVGQGLTTDTQYF
TGTGCTAGTGGTTTGGTAGGACAGGGACTAACCACAGATACGCAGTATTTT
>TRBD2|TRBV27|NA|TRBJ2-3|15
CASKPLAGGLDTQYF
TGTGCCAGCAAACCACTAGCGGGAGGGCTAGATACGCAGTATTTT
>NA|TRBV30|many|TRBJ2-7|17
CAWKKGRLGLNSYEQYF
TGTGCCTGGAAGAAGGGAAGACTAGGACTCAACTCCTACGAGCAGTACTTC
>TRBD1|TRBV30|many|TRBJ1-6|15
CAWSSGDRESSPLHF
TGTGCCTGGAGTTCGGGGGACAGGGAATCCTCACCCCTCCACTTT
>TRBD1|TRBV10-3|NA|TRBJ1-1|14
CAISDKGANTEAFF
TGTGCCATCAGTGATAAGGGGGCGAACACTGAAGCTTTCTTT
>NA|TRBV28|NA|TRBJ1-1|14
CASSPGGRDTEAFF
TGTGCCAGCAGCCCCGGAGGGAGGGACACTGAAGCTTTCTTT
>NA|TRBV18|once|TRBJ2-1|13
CASSPLGYNEQFF
TGTGCCAGCTCCCCACTGGGTTACAATGAGCAGTTCTTC
>NA|TRBV5-6|once|TRBJ2-3|13
CASSPLTTDTQYF
TGTGCCAGCAGCCCACTCACCACAGATACGCAGTATTTT
>TRBD1|TRBV5-1|NA|TRBJ2-7|14
CASSLGQGADEQYF
TGCGCCAGCAGCTTAGGGCAGGGGGCTGACGAGCAGTACTTC
>NA|TRBV9|few|TRBJ2-1|16
CASSVIQSVRYNEQFF
TGTGCCAGCAGCGTAATCCAGTCAGTTCGGTACAATGAGCAGTTCTTC
>TRBD2|TRBV7-2|once|TRBJ2-7|13
CASSERGRVEQYF
TGTGCCAGCAGCGAGCGGGGGAGGGTCGAGCAGTACTTC
>TRBD2|TRBV28|many|TRBJ2-7|14
CASSSSGSNYEQYF
TGTGCCAGCAGTTCTAGCGGGAGTAACTACGAGCAGTACTTC
>NA|TRBV6-5|NA|TRBJ1-2|12
CASRSGVSGYTF
TGTGCCAGCAGATCGGGAGTCAGCGGCTACACCTTC
>NA|TRBV6-5|NA|TRBJ1-1|15
CASSTTQGMNTEAFF
TGTGCCAGCAGTACAACACAGGGAATGAACACTGAAGCTTTCTTT